Below, 29 T cell receptor beta chains from the same sample are listed, as sequenced in a study of CD8+CD57+ T cells in acquired aplastic anemia. Genomic DNA acted as the template from which TCR beta VDJ combination and CDR3 sequence profiling were carried out. TCRdb redid the calling of the reads with MiXCR, one entry per CDR3 protein. The table lists about 160,000 distinct CDR3 sequences, about 50% of them singletons, with 30% to 40% in the top ten. For sequencing, patients were chosen who had shown expansion of CD8+CD57+ cells by flow cytometry. Specimen: sorted CD4+, CD8+, or CD8+CD57+ T cells (not recorded which) from PBMCs. These receptors originate from a human donor with aplastic anemia.

J is TRBJ2-3 and V is TRBV20-1, with unresolved D. V gave up 1 base and J gave up 4 bases, with 9 bases separating them. Germline CDR1 DFQATT, CDR2 SNEGSKA (reference sequence). The CDR3 consists of 13 residues. CDR3 DNA: TGCAGTGCTAGAGTGCCCCCAGCAGATACGCAGTATTTT. Translating it yields CSARVPPADTQYF.

CDR3 loop: CSARSGAGLGDEQFF. CDR3 sequence (DNA): TGCAGTGCTAGATCCGGAGCGGGTTTGGGCGATGAGCAGTTCTTC. The rearrangement joins TRBV20-1 to TRBJ2-1; TRBD2 might be the D (6 bases). Germline V CDR1 and CDR2: DFQATT, SNEGSKA (reference sequence). Trimming removed 2 bases at V and 8 bases at J, with 19 bases between. The CDR3 is made up of 15 amino acids.

This chain connects TRBV25-1 to TRBJ2-7, with 7 bases lining up with TRBD1. This CDR3 has 14 amino acids. V gave up 6 bases and J gave up 3 bases; unmatched junction bases: 8. CDR1 and CDR2 from the germline V gene are MGHDK and SYGVNS. The CDR3 region has the DNA TGTGCCAGCAGGCCGAGGGGGCCCAACTACGAGCAGTACTTC. Its translation: CASRPRGPNYEQYF.

This clonotype appeared a few times. A much more abundant neighbour one base away suggests this may be a read error. The genes are TRBV7-2 and TRBJ1-1; no firm D call. CDR1 and CDR2 (germline): SGHTA, FQGNSA. The CDR3 runs to 14 residues. The CDR3 loop reads CASSLGWRNTDAFF. In nucleotides, the CDR3 is TGTGCCAGCAGCTTAGGTTGGCGGAACACTGACGCTTTCTTT. The variable domain in full, with the rest retrieved from reference TRBV7-2 and TRBJ1-1, is GAGVSQSPSNKVTEKGKDVELRCDPISGHTALYWYRQSLGQGLEFLIYFQGNSAPDKSGLPSDRFSAERTGGSVSTLTIQRTQQEDSAVYLCASSLGWRNTDAFFGQGTRLTVV.

This clonotype was seen at least ten times. The rearrangement joins TRBV14 to TRBJ2-7; a possible D gene is TRBD1 (6 bases). The CDR3 has 13 amino acids. Germline-derived CDR1 and CDR2 are SGHDN and FVKESK. V dropped 4 bases and J dropped 5 bases, with 12 bases sitting between them. The CDR3 bases are TGTGCCAGCAGCCCCTATACAGGGAACGAGCAGTACTTC. Protein sequence: CASSPYTGNEQYF.

The genes are TRBV2 and TRBJ2-7, with 10 positions matching TRBD2. Germline trimming cut 7 bases from V and 5 bases from J; bases unmatched to any gene: 17. This CDR3 has 17 amino acids. Germline-derived CDR1 and CDR2 are SNHLY and FYNNEI. The CDR3 loop is CASKSGVFGLAANEQYF. As DNA, the CDR3 is TGTGCCAGCAAAAGTGGGGTCTTTGGACTAGCGGCTAACGAGCAGTACTTC. Together with reference TRBV2 and TRBJ2-7, the CDR3 gives the full variable domain: EPEVTQTPSHQVTQMGQEVILRCVPISNHLYFYWYRQILGQKVEFLVSFYNNEISEKSEIFDDQFSVERPDGSNFTLKIRSTKLEDSAMYFCASKSGVFGLAANEQYFGPGTRLTVT.

This clonotype was recorded many times. This chain links TRBV11-2 with TRBJ2-2; 10 bases line up with TRBD2. Germline V gene lookup returns CDR1 SGHAT and CDR2 FQNNGV. This CDR3 has 16 amino acids. J gave up 7 bases and V 0 bases, and 5 bases lay outside the gene matches. The CDR3 is CASSLDSGREDGELFF. CDR3 nucleotide sequence: TGTGCCAGCAGCTTAGACAGCGGGAGGGAGGACGGGGAGCTGTTTTTT.

This sequence joins TRBV6-4 and TRBJ2-1, with 7 nucleotides matching TRBD2. CDR3 length: 15 residues. The germline V gene has CDR1 MRHNA and CDR2 SNTAGT. Germline trimming cut 5 bases from V and 9 bases from J; bases unmatched to any gene: 13. CDR3 DNA sequence: TGTGCCAGCAGTCACAACGGCGGGGGAATGAGTGAGCAGTTCTTC. It translates to CASSHNGGGMSEQFF.

This clonotype was counted ten times or more. J is TRBJ2-1 and V is TRBV12-3 or TRBV12-4; D may match TRBD1 or TRBD2 (7 bases each). CDR3 length: 13 amino acids. Between the trimmed V and J ends, which lost 8 bases and 3 bases, there was a span of 11 bases. The CDR3 nucleotides read TGTGCCAGCCGGGGGGACAGCTACAATGAGCAGTTCTTC. Protein sequence: CASRGDSYNEQFF.

This clonotype was seen repeatedly, ten times or more. The rearrangement uses TRBV5-4 and TRBJ2-6; D ambiguous. V lost 1 base to trimming and J lost 4 bases, with 12 bases between them. CDR3 size: 16 residues. The V gene's germline CDR1 is SGHNT and CDR2 YYREEE (reference sequence). The CDR3 region has the DNA TGTGCCAGCAGCTTGAATTGGGGATCAGGGGCCAACGTCCTGACTTTC. It translates to CASSLNWGSGANVLTF. Variable domain in full (rest from reference TRBV5-4 and TRBJ2-6): ETGVTQSPTHLIKTRGQQVTLRCSSQSGHNTVSWYQQALGQGPQFIFQYYREEENGRGNFPPRFSGLQFPNYSSELNVNALELDDSALYLCASSLNWGSGANVLTFGAGSRLTVL.

This chain joins TRBV10-3 and TRBJ2-3, with a weak D call TRBD1 (6 bases). Per the germline V gene, CDR1 is ENHRY and CDR2 is SYGVKD. There are 15 residues in the CDR3. The V gene lost 10 bases and the J gene lost 0 bases, with 17 bases spanning the gap. The CDR3 sequence is CATAAGDGSTDTQYF. CDR3 DNA sequence: TGTGCCACCGCGGCAGGGGACGGAAGCACAGATACGCAGTATTTT.

There are many counts of this clonotype. In DNA, the CDR3 is TGTGCCAGCAGCTCAGGAAAGGATTCACCCCTCCACTTT. Amino acids: CASSSGKDSPLHF. The chain uses TRBV5-8 and TRBJ1-6; unclear D gene. The ends were cut back, 3 bases at V and 8 bases at J, with 9 bases in the middle. The CDR3 covers 13 residues. Germline lookup yields CDR1 SGHTS and CDR2 YDEGEE.

Regarding this clonotype: It may be a read error: a sequence one base away is much more abundant. Written as DNA, the CDR3 is TGTGCCAGCAGCCCCGGGACGGCGGGCTGCGAGCAGTACTTC. This codes for CASSPGTAGCEQYF. V is TRBV11-2 and J is TRBJ2-7; D might be TRBD1 or TRBD2, each matching 5 bases. The germline CDR1 and CDR2 sequences are SGHAT and FQNNGV. The length of the CDR3 is 14 residues. The V end lost 5 bases, the J end lost 6 bases, and 17 bases lay between the germline ends.

This clonotype was detected ten times or more. The chain couples TRBV20-1 to TRBJ1-2; D may be TRBD1 (6 bases). Deletions cut 2 bases from V and 14 bases from J, with 12 bases between. CDR1 DFQATT and CDR2 SNEGSKA come from the germline V gene (reference sequence). The CDR3 length is 10 residues. CDR3: CSARLRGHTF. CDR3 DNA: TGCAGTGCTAGATTACGGGGGCATACCTTC.

This chain connects TRBV3-1 to TRBJ2-5, with 10 bases aligning to TRBD2. CDR1 and CDR2 (germline): LGHDT, YNNKEL (reference sequence). This CDR3 has 16 amino acids. J lost 3 bases, V lost 1 base, and 5 bases had no gene match. In nucleotides, the CDR3 is TGTGCCAGCAGCCAAGCCCATCTAGCGGGAGAAGAGACCCAGTACTTC. Protein sequence: CASSQAHLAGEETQYF.

This clonotype occurred many times. V gene TRBV27 combines with J gene TRBJ2-1; a weak D match, TRBD1 (6 bases). The CDR3 sequence is 12 residues long. The germline gives CDR1 MNHEY, CDR2 SMNVEV (reference sequence). The ends were cut back, 2 bases at V and 8 bases at J, with 7 bases in the middle. The CDR3 nucleotides are TGTGCCAGCAGTTTAGGGGGCGATGAGCAGTTCTTC. Its protein product is CASSLGGDEQFF.

As to this clonotype: A read error may produce the germline difference seen at one junction end. The chain joins TRBV7-2 to TRBJ2-5, with D perhaps TRBD1 (6 bases). This CDR3 has 14 amino acids. CDR1 SGHTA and CDR2 FQGNSA come from the germline V gene. This CDR3 is CANSQSQGGETQYF. CDR3 sequence (DNA): TGTGCCAACAGCCAATCACAGGGTGGAGAGACCCAGTACTTC. Using reference TRBV7-2 and TRBJ2-5 for the parts outside the CDR3, the full variable domain is GAGVSQSPSNKVTEKGKDVELRCDPISGHTALYWYRQSLGQGLEFLIYFQGNSAPDKSGLPSDRFSAERTGGSVSTLTIQRTQQEDSAVYLCANSQSQGGETQYFGPGTRLLVL.

The genes are TRBV6-4 and TRBJ1-6; D unclear. CDR1 is MRHNA and CDR2 is SNTAGT in the germline V gene. Trimming took 9 bases from V and 0 from J, leaving 9 bases between them. The CDR3 contains 14 residues. CDR3 region: CASRVSSYNSPLHF. As DNA, the CDR3 is TGTGCCAGTCGAGTAAGCTCCTATAATTCACCCCTCCACTTT.

The chain uses TRBV5-8 and TRBJ1-1; D gene unclear. Trimming left V 0 bases short and J 2 bases short, with 11 bases between. Germline V gene data show CDR1 as SGHTS and CDR2 as YDEGEE. This CDR3 comprises 15 residues. The CDR3 reads CASSLEAAINTEAFF. CDR3 nucleotides: TGTGCCAGCAGCTTGGAAGCGGCAATTAACACTGAAGCTTTCTTT.

Regarding this clonotype: A much bigger clone sits one base away, suggesting this may be a read error. The V and J genes are TRBV6-2 or TRBV6-3 and TRBJ2-7; D remains ambiguous. The CDR3 covers 15 residues. Germline V gene data show CDR1 as MNHEY and CDR2 as SVGEGT. CDR3 protein: CASSPLGFPAYGQYF. CDR3 DNA sequence: TGTGCCAGTAGTCCGCTGGGGTTTCCCGCCTACGGGCAGTACTTC.

The rearrangement uses TRBV20-1 and TRBJ2-7, with D uncertain. V lost 2 bases, J lost 2 bases, and 13 bases lay in between. Germline values: CDR1 DFQATT, CDR2 SNEGSKA (reference sequence). There are 14 residues in the CDR3. Here the CDR3 reads CSARRLDATYEQYF. In DNA form, the CDR3 reads TGCAGTGCTAGACGGCTAGACGCAACCTACGAGCAGTACTTC.

This clonotype showed up many times. An end of the junction differs from the germline gene, which may be a read error. The chain recombines TRBV29-1 with TRBJ2-1, with D tentatively TRBD2 (5 bases). The CDR3 is 13 residues long. The V gene's germline CDR1 is SQVTM and CDR2 ANQGSEA. The CDR3 nucleotides are TGCAGCGTTGAAGAAGCTAGCTACCATGAGCAGTTCTTC. As protein: CSVEEASYHEQFF.

This clonotype was detected many times. The V and J genes are TRBV7-2 and TRBJ2-3, with D perhaps matching TRBD1 (5 bases). Germline V gene lookup returns CDR1 SGHTA and CDR2 FQGNSA. V dropped 2 bases and J dropped 2 bases, with 14 bases sitting between them. CDR3 length: 16 amino acids. CDR3 protein: CASSLFSGADTDTQYF. The CDR3 DNA reads TGTGCCAGCAGCTTATTCTCTGGGGCAGACACAGATACGCAGTATTTT. The entire variable domain, with the rest obtained from reference TRBV7-2 and TRBJ2-3, is as follows: GAGVSQSPSNKVTEKGKDVELRCDPISGHTALYWYRQSLGQGLEFLIYFQGNSAPDKSGLPSDRFSAERTGGSVSTLTIQRTQQEDSAVYLCASSLFSGADTDTQYFGPGTRLTVL.

This clonotype was detected ten times or more. This chain uses TRBV4-1 with TRBJ1-2, with 8 bases aligning to TRBD1. Per germline, CDR1 MGHRA and CDR2 YSYEKL. The CDR3 has 16 residues. With 0 bases clipped from V and 4 bases from J, the junction kept 7 bases outside the gene matches. CDR3 in amino acids: CASSQDWDRSFYGYTF. CDR3 bases: TGCGCCAGCAGCCAAGATTGGGACAGGTCGTTCTATGGCTACACCTTC.

The chain carries TRBV3-1 and TRBJ2-2; D is unclear. CDR1 is LGHDT and CDR2 is YNNKEL in the germline V gene (reference sequence). This CDR3 comprises 12 residues. V dropped 1 base and J dropped 12 bases, with 9 bases sitting between them. CDR3 protein: CASSQGNLKLFF. The CDR3 coding sequence is TGTGCCAGCAGCCAAGGGAATCTTAAGCTGTTTTTT.

The chain combines TRBV7-6 with TRBJ2-1, with 10 bases identical to TRBD2. Trimming at V came to 1 base and at J to 5 bases, leaving 2 bases not matched to a gene. Germline CDR1 is SGHVS and CDR2 is FNYEAQ. The CDR3 consists of 15 residues. This chain's CDR3 is CASSLEAGGNNEQFF. For the CDR3, the DNA is TGTGCCAGCAGCTTAGAAGCGGGAGGGAACAATGAGCAGTTCTTC.

This chain joins TRBV6-5 and TRBJ2-1; 9 bases line up with TRBD1. V trimming: 4 bases; J trimming: 6 bases; junction bases outside the gene matches: 7. Germline V CDR1 and CDR2: MNHEY, SVGAGI. This CDR3 comprises 15 residues. CDR3 in DNA: TGTGCCAGCAGTTTTCCGGGACAGGGCCGCAATGAGCAGTTCTTC. It specifies CASSFPGQGRNEQFF.

This clonotype was detected many times. This chain connects TRBV2 to TRBJ1-2; D might be TRBD1 (5 bases). Germline V CDR1 and CDR2: SNHLY, FYNNEI. This CDR3 comprises 15 residues. V lost 6 bases and J lost 3, with 17 bases in between. The CDR3 region is CASSENPGLHYGYTF. For the CDR3, the DNA is TGTGCCAGCAGCGAGAATCCGGGACTACACTATGGCTACACCTTC.

This clonotype was recorded at least ten times. J is TRBJ1-2 and V is TRBV30; 8 bases line up with TRBD1. This CDR3 is 14 amino acids long. V was clipped by 1 base and J by 7 bases; unmatched bases: 8. Per germline, CDR1 GTSNPN and CDR2 SVGIG (reference sequence). This CDR3 is CAWSAGTGVTGYTF. The CDR3, as DNA: TGTGCCTGGAGTGCAGGGACAGGCGTCACTGGCTACACCTTC. Full variable domain (outside the CDR3, taken from reference TRBV30 and TRBJ1-2): SQTIHQWPATLVQPVGSPLSLECTVEGTSNPNLYWYRQAAGRGLQLLFYSVGIGQISSEVPQNLSASRPQDRQFILSSKKLLLSDSGFYLCAWSAGTGVTGYTFGSGTRLTVV.